Each of the 9 T cell receptor beta chains below was sequenced from the same sample in a study of CD8 T cells in ankylosing spondylitis (dated by TCRdb to the late 2010s). Receptor amplification or capture employed 5' RACE. For sequencing, an Illumina HiSeq 2500 was employed. The public reads were reprocessed in TCRdb via fastp at Q25 and MiXCR, keeping in-frame beta chains. Each entry is one CDR3 protein sequence, shown with its most common DNA and genes. A total of around 300,000 distinct CDR3 sequences appear in this sample, roughly 14% of them only once. The ten most abundant clones make up approximately 1% of the sample. Sequencing was done on a sample of blood, either unsorted or a sorted T cell fraction (not recorded which). The origin of the receptors is a male donor with ankylosing spondylitis or in good health (not recorded which).

The chain combines TRBV20-1 with TRBJ1-5; D is unclear. Trimming cost V 1 base and J 4 bases, with 8 bases left between them. Germline lookup yields CDR1 DFQATT and CDR2 SNEGSKA (reference sequence). The CDR3 runs 13 residues. CDR3 protein: CSARGQSNQPQHF. The CDR3 region has the DNA TGCAGTGCTAGAGGCCAGTCAAATCAGCCCCAGCATTTT.

V usage is TRBV15 and J usage is TRBJ1-4; D call uncertain. This CDR3 spans 12 amino acids. The germline CDR1 and CDR2 sequences are LNHNV and YYDKDF (reference sequence). Trimming stripped 3 bases from V and 8 bases from J, with 7 bases between. CDR3 residues: CATSSGKEKLFF. As DNA, the CDR3 is TGTGCCACCAGCAGTGGGAAAGAAAAACTGTTTTTT.

The rearrangement uses TRBV12-3 or TRBV12-4 and TRBJ2-7; TRBD2 might be the D (5 bases). V shed 6 bases and J shed 2 bases, with 11 bases lying between them. This CDR3 region has 13 residues. The CDR3 DNA reads TGTGCCAGCAGGCCCCACGGGACCTACGAGCAGTACTTC. Encoded protein: CASRPHGTYEQYF.

This clonotype was found once. The V call is TRBV12-3 or TRBV12-4, the J call TRBJ1-4; D unresolved. The CDR3 totals 15 residues. V shed 3 bases and J shed 6 bases, with 14 bases lying between them. The CDR3 nucleotides read TGTGCCAGCAGTTTGATAGGGCAGCATTATGAAAAACTGTTTTTT. Its protein product is CASSLIGQHYEKLFF.

The V and J genes are TRBV20-1 and TRBJ2-7; D might be TRBD1 or TRBD2, each matching 6 bases. Between the trimmed V and J ends, which lost 0 bases and 3 bases, there was a span of 15 bases. Germline V gives CDR1 DFQATT, CDR2 SNEGSKA (reference sequence). This CDR3 comprises 15 residues. Here the CDR3 reads CSARDMVGGHYEQYF. CDR3 nucleotides: TGCAGTGCTAGAGATATGGTCGGGGGCCACTACGAGCAGTACTTC.

This clonotype was counted between two and nine times. This chain joins TRBV29-1 and TRBJ2-1; D gene uncertain. In germline, CDR1 is SQVTM, CDR2 ANQGSEA. V was pared by 3 bases and J by 1 base, with 7 bases between. CDR3 length: 13 amino acids. DNA for the CDR3: TGCAGCGTTGACATGACGTCCTACAATGAGCAGTTCTTC. Protein sequence: CSVDMTSYNEQFF.

This clonotype was counted between two and nine times. V is TRBV29-1 and J is TRBJ2-3; tentatively, D is TRBD2 (5 bases). This CDR3 comprises 12 residues. Trimming cost V 4 bases and J 6 bases, with 11 bases left between them. Germline V gene sequence: CDR1 SQVTM, CDR2 ANQGSEA. The CDR3 DNA sequence: TGCAGCGTTGTCCCTAGCCAGGATACGCAGTATTTT. It codes for CSVVPSQDTQYF.

CDR3 sequence (DNA): TGTGCCAGCAGCCAAGTAGGCCTGGGGAACAATGAGCAGTTCTTC. This gives the protein CASSQVGLGNNEQFF. The chain carries TRBV3-1 and TRBJ2-1; D remains unclear. This CDR3 is built from 15 residues. Germline V gene sequence: CDR1 LGHDT, CDR2 YNNKEL (reference sequence). V gave up 1 base and J gave up 5 bases, with 12 bases separating them.

The table lists this clonotype with many counts. The V gene is TRBV6-5, the J gene TRBJ2-5, with a possible D match to TRBD1 (5 bases). The length of the CDR3 is 15 residues. With 0 bases removed from V and 4 bases from J, the gap between germline ends came to 12 bases. Germline V gene sequence: CDR1 MNHEY, CDR2 SVGAGI. Here the CDR3 DNA reads TGTGCCAGCAGTTACTCCCAGGGAAGGCTAGAGACCCAGTACTTC. Translated, it gives CASSYSQGRLETQYF.